This TCR beta chain was identified in a study of blood T cell repertoires in COVID-19. Study as a whole: PBMCs, B-cell-depleted T cells, or T cells were the source of the cDNA or gDNA that made up the material.

Germline V gives CDR1 SQVTM, CDR2 ANQGSEA. V shed 5 bases and J 7 bases; nucleotides not matched to a gene: 4. This CDR3 has 13 amino acids. The method was immunoSEQ multiplex PCR; TCRdb's version includes in-frame clones alone and lacks a portion of them. Counted here are 70,000 to 100,000 clones, about 80% occurring once; the ten biggest clones make up around 4.5%. This clone has more than one count but fewer than ten. Sequenced input: peripheral blood. The TCR sequence derives from a woman between 45 and 65 years old with acute or convalescent COVID-19. The J gene is TRBJ2-1, the V gene TRBV29-1, with 11 bases fitting TRBD1. This chain's CDR3 is CSVPGTGGNEQFF. The CDR3 bases are TGCAGCGTTCCCGGGACAGGGGGGAATGAGCAGTTCTTC.